This T cell receptor beta chain was recorded in a study of T cells in tuberculosis. The sample's time point: new active TB diagnosis, blood taken before or within 7 days of starting treatment. The germline gives CDR1 MNHNS, CDR2 SASEGT. This CDR3 region has 16 residues. V lost 1 base and J 1 base, leaving 13 bases between the germline ends. The data were produced by immunoSEQ multiplex PCR, yet TCRdb's version contains in-frame clones alone and is incomplete. The sample yields about 5,500 clones, around 98% seen once. J is TRBJ1-2 and V is TRBV6-1, with TRBD1 as a possible D gene (6 bases). The clonotype was recovered from an adult with tuberculosis. The material was PBMCs, obtained at tuberculosis diagnosis. The CDR3 loop is CASSEGSRGLNYGYTF. For the CDR3, the DNA is TGTGCCAGCAGTGAAGGCAGCAGGGGTCTTAACTATGGCTACACCTTC.